The 14 T cell receptor beta chains given below trace back to one sample, sequenced in a study of blood T cell repertoires in COVID-19 (dated by TCRdb to 2018 to 2020). Receptors were amplified or captured by the immunoSEQ multiplex PCR assay. TCRdb took over this immuneACCESS table, retaining in-frame rearrangements with V and J assigned. Such tables are incomplete; in checked studies, under half of the missing clones stem from an unresolved V gene, and the remainder is unexplained. The sample table shows more than 200,000 clones, and 65% to 85% are seen once. Approximately 8% of the sample is taken by the ten largest. The sequencing input was peripheral blood. All receptors derive from an elderly woman with acute or convalescent COVID-19.

The chain employs TRBV5-1 and TRBJ2-3; no definite D call. The CDR3 has 14 residues. Trimming shortened V by 1 base and J by 2 bases, and 8 bases separated the two germline ends. The germline V gene encodes CDR1 SGHRS and CDR2 YFSETQ. The CDR3: CASSLLHSTDTQYF. The DNA for the CDR3 is TGCGCCAGCAGCTTGTTGCACTCCACAGATACGCAGTATTTT.

The chain couples TRBV28 to TRBJ2-3; a possible D gene is TRBD1 (6 bases). V was cut by 7 bases and J by 0 bases, with 17 bases left in between. In germline, CDR1 is MDHEN, CDR2 SYDVKM. This CDR3 region has 16 residues. CDR3 amino acids: CASIPFRTASTDTQYF. The CDR3 nucleotides are TGTGCCAGCATCCCCTTCCGGACAGCCAGCACAGATACGCAGTATTTT. Full variable domain (outside the CDR3, taken from reference TRBV28 and TRBJ2-3): DVKVTQSSRYLVKRTGEKVFLECVQDMDHENMFWYRQDPGLGLRLIYFSYDVKMKEKGDIPEGYSVSREKKERFSLILESASTNQTSMYLCASIPFRTASTDTQYFGPGTRLTVL.

The chain links TRBV6-5 to TRBJ2-5; 10 nucleotides align to TRBD2. Germline CDR1 MNHEY, CDR2 SVGAGI. CDR3 length equals 16 residues. Unmatched junction bases numbered 4, after V lost 2 bases and J lost 1 base. CDR3 protein: CASSYQSGRGQETQYF. The CDR3 bases are TGTGCCAGCAGTTACCAAAGCGGGAGGGGCCAAGAGACCCAGTACTTC.

The rearrangement links TRBV7-3 to TRBJ2-1, with 8 bases aligning to TRBD1. With 1 base clipped from V and 7 bases from J, the junction kept 6 bases outside the gene matches. In germline, CDR1 is SGHTA, CDR2 FQGTGA. CDR3 length: 15 residues. CDR3 coding DNA: TGTGCCAGCAGCTTAAGTCAGGGGGCGCTTAATGAGCAGTTCTTC. It is translated as CASSLSQGALNEQFF. Variable domain in full (rest from reference TRBV7-3 and TRBJ2-1): GAGVSQTPSNKVTEKGKYVELRCDPISGHTALYWYRQSLGQGPEFLIYFQGTGAADDSGLPNDRFFAVRPEGSVSTLKIQRTERGDSAVYLCASSLSQGALNEQFFGPGTRLTVL.

The V and J genes are TRBV7-9 and TRBJ2-3; 7 bases are a match to TRBD1. Germline V gives CDR1 SEHNR, CDR2 FQNEAQ (reference sequence). With 2 bases clipped from V and 8 bases from J, the junction kept 13 bases outside the gene matches. The CDR3 totals 16 residues. CDR3 in DNA: TGTGCCAGCAGCTTATTTGGGGACAGTAACTCCCGTACGCAGTATTTT. Translation: CASSLFGDSNSRTQYF.

V usage is TRBV4-1 and J usage is TRBJ1-6, with 10 bases aligning to TRBD1. This CDR3 has 15 residues. V shed 6 bases and J 10 bases; nucleotides not matched to a gene: 9. The germline CDR1 and CDR2 sequences are MGHRA and YSYEKL. Written as DNA, the CDR3 is TGCGCCAGCAGTCGGGGACAGGGGAGTCAGTCACCCCTCCACTTT. As protein: CASSRGQGSQSPLHF.

The chain uses TRBV5-1 and TRBJ1-6, with 7 positions matching TRBD1. After removal of 4 bases from V and 6 bases from J, the junction contained 4 bases not matched to a gene. Germline lookup yields CDR1 SGHRS and CDR2 YFSETQ. This CDR3 is 14 amino acids long. The DNA for the CDR3 is TGCGCCAGCAGCAAGGACAGGACTAATTCACCCCTCCACTTT. Protein product: CASSKDRTNSPLHF.

This chain links TRBV11-2 with TRBJ1-6; D is uncertain. From germline, CDR1 is SGHAT and CDR2 FQNNGV. The V end was cut by 5 bases, the J end by 7 bases, with 6 bases between. The CDR3 has 12 residues. The CDR3 protein is CASSPLNSPLHF. CDR3 coding DNA: TGTGCCAGCAGCCCCCTGAATTCACCCCTCCACTTT.

The V call is TRBV21-1, the J call TRBJ1-3. TRBV21-1 is reported as a pseudogene. The CDR3 is made up of 15 amino acids. DNA for the CDR3: TGTGCCAGCAGGCCCGTCCCGAGCTCTGGAAACACCATATATTTT. Translating it yields CASRPVPSSGNTIYF.

The chain uses TRBV29-1 and TRBJ2-1, with 7 bases matching TRBD1. CDR3 length: 14 amino acids. The V and J ends lost 8 bases and 4 bases, in that order; junction bases with no gene match: 11. Germline V gives CDR1 SQVTM, CDR2 ANQGSEA. This CDR3 is CSSRNRGNYNEQFF. CDR3 DNA sequence: TGCAGCTCCCGCAACAGGGGCAATTACAATGAGCAGTTCTTC.

This clone occurred a few times. The chain recombines TRBV3-1 (or the pseudogene TRBV3-2) with TRBJ1-1; tentatively, D is TRBD1 (5 bases). Per the germline V gene, CDR1 is LGHDT and CDR2 is YNNKEL (reference sequence). The length of the CDR3 is 14 residues. The germline V and J ends were trimmed by 1 base and 6 bases, with 12 bases remaining between them. CDR3 in DNA: TGTGCCAGCAGCCAAGGGGGGGGAGCCGCTGAAGCTTTCTTT. Its translation: CASSQGGGAAEAFF.

The genes are TRBV4-1 and TRBJ2-7; D is perhaps TRBD1 (6 bases). Per germline, CDR1 MGHRA and CDR2 YSYEKL. The CDR3 has 16 residues. The V end was cut by 1 base, the J end by 0 bases, with 13 bases between. Here the CDR3 reads CASSQGGRDGSYEQYF. The CDR3 nucleotides are TGCGCCAGCAGCCAAGGGGGGCGCGACGGCTCCTACGAGCAGTACTTC.

The CDR3 here is CASRERDDRLESGSPLHF. The DNA for the CDR3 is TGTGCCAGCAGGGAAAGAGATGACAGGCTAGAGAGCGGTTCACCCCTCCACTTT. The chain links TRBV3-1 (or the pseudogene TRBV3-2) to TRBJ1-6, with D possibly TRBD1 on 6 matching bases. The germline V gene has CDR1 LGHDT and CDR2 YNNKEL (reference sequence). V was pared by 6 bases and J by 9 bases, with 27 bases between. The CDR3 loop spans 18 amino acids.

The genes are TRBV10-3 and TRBJ2-1; the match to TRBD1 covers 7 bases. Germline lookup yields CDR1 ENHRY and CDR2 SYGVKD. CDR3 size: 15 residues. V was clipped by 6 bases and J by 7 bases; unmatched bases: 12. The CDR3 DNA reads TGTGCCATCAGGGAGATCGAGGGGGCAGAGAATGAGCAGTTCTTC. Amino acid sequence: CAIREIEGAENEQFF.